This T cell receptor (beta chain) was sequenced in a study of graft-versus-host responses after intestinal transplantation. Study observations and caveats: Patients who carried graft-donor T cell macrochimerism also had high graft-versus-host to host-versus-graft clonal ratios in their allografts. Among recipient marrow samples, GvH clones were found; some appeared first in ileum or blood.

TCRdb's table, derived via immunoSEQ multiplex PCR, lists solely in-frame clones and lacks some. This sample has more than 50,000 clones, with roughly 89% found just once. Comments on this clone: Its antigen is not known.

V was shortened by 3 bases and J by 4 bases, with 8 bases between the two germline ends. The germline V gene has CDR1 MGHDK and CDR2 SYGVNS. The CDR3 sequence is 13 residues long. The TCR originated in a human patient who received an intestinal transplant, so some T cells may come from the graft donor. The specimen was PBMCs, collected approximately 660 days after intestinal transplant. This chain joins TRBV25-1 and TRBJ2-3, with D uncertain. CDR3 DNA sequence: TGTGCCAGCAGTGAGGGTAGTGCAGATACGCAGTATTTT. It yields the protein CASSEGSADTQYF.